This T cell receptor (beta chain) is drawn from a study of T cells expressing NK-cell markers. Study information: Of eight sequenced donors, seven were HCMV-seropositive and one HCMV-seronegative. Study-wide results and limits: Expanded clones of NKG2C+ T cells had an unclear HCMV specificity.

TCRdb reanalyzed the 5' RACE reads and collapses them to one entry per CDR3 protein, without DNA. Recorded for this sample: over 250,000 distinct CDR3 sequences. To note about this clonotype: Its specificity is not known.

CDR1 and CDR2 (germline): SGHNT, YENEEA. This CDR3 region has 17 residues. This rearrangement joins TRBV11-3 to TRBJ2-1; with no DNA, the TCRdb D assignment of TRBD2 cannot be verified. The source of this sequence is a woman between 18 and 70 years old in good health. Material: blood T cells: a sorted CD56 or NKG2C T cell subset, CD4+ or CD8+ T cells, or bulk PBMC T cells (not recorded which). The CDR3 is CASSHIGSSSSYNEQFF.